This T cell receptor (beta chain) is drawn from a study of Ad26.COV2.S vaccination and SARS-CoV-2 variants. Background on the study: COV1001, an Ad26.COV2.S trial, supplied this vaccine-arm donor.

With 6 bases removed from V and 0 bases from J, the gap between germline ends came to 15 bases. The CDR3 spans 16 residues. The germline gives CDR1 KGHSH, CDR2 LQKENI. Findings and limits, study-wide: Marked by substantial breadth, spike-specific CD8+ and CD4+ T cell responses were reportedly seen after vaccination. Higher spike-specific TCR breadth was found in vaccine recipients than in placebo recipients.

Measured with immunoSEQ multiplex PCR; TCRdb has only the in-frame clones, and not every one. The sample holds roughly 350,000 clones; around 88% are singletons and the top ten take about 11%. This clone was counted a single time. Its antigen is not identified. Indicated treatment: around 19 received Ad26.COV2.S at low or high dose, single or two shots; several received placebo; per-sample allocation not given. Sampling was done on day 63 after the first vaccine or placebo injection. An Ad26 vector that expressed Wuhan-strain SARS-CoV-2 spike constituted the vaccine. This receptor was identified in a person between 18 and 59 years old who received the Ad26.COV2.S COVID-19 vaccine or a placebo. The sample in question was peripheral blood, obtained in a trial of Ad26.COV2.S vaccine versus placebo. This chain links TRBV18 with TRBJ2-1; D possibly corresponds to TRBD2 (7 bases). The CDR3 sequence is CASSSRRGASYNEQFF. The DNA for the CDR3 is TGTGCCAGCTCGTCCCGACGGGGGGCCTCCTACAATGAGCAGTTCTTC.